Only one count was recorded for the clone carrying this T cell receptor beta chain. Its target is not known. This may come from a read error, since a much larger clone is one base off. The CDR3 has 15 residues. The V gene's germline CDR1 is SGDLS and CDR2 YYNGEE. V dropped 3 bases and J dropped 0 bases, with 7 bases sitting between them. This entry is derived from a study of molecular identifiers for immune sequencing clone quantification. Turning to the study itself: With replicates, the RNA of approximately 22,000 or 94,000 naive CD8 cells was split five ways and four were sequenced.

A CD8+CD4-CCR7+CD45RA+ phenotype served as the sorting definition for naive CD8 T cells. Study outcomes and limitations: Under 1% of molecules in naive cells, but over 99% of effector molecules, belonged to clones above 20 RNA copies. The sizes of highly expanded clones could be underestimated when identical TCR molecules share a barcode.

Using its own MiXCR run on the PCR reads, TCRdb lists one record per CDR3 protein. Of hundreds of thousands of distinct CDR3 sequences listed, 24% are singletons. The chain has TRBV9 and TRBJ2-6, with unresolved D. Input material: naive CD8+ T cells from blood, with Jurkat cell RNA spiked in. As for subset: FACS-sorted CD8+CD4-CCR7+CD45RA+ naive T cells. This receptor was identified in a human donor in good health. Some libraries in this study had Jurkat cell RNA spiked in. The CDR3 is CASSAPNSGANVLTF. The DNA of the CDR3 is TGTGCCAGCAGCGCCCCGAACTCTGGGGCCAACGTCCTGACTTTC. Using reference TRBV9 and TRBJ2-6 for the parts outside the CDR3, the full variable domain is DSGVTQTPKHLITATGQRVTLRCSPRSGDLSVYWYQQSLDQGLQFLIQYYNGEERAKGNILERFSAQQFPDLHSELNLSSLELGDSALYFCASSAPNSGANVLTFGAGSRLTVL.